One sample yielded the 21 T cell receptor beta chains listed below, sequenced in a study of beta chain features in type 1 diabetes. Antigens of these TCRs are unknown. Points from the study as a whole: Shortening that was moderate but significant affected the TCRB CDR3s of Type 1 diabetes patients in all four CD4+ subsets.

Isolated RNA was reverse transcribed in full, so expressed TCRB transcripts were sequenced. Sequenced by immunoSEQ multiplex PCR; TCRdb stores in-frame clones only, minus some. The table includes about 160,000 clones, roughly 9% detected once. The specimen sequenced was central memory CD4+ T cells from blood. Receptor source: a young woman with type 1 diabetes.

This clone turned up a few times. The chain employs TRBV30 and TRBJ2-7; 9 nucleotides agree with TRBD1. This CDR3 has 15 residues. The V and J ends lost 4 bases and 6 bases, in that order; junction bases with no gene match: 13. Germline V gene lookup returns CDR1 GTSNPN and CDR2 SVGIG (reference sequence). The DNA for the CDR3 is TGTGCCTGGACCGATGACCGGGACAGGGTTTCCGAGCAGTACTTC. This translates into CAWTDDRDRVSEQYF. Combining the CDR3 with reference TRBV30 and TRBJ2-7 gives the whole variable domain SQTIHQWPATLVQPVGSPLSLECTVEGTSNPNLYWYRQAAGRGLQLLFYSVGIGQISSEVPQNLSASRPQDRQFILSSKKLLLSDSGFYLCAWTDDRDRVSEQYFGPGTRLTVT.

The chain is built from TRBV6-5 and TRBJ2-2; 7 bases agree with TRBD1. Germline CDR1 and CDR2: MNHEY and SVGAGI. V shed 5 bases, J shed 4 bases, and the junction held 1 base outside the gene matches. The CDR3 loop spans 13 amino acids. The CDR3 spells CASSNRGTGELFF. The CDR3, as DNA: TGTGCCAGCAGTAACAGGGGCACCGGGGAGCTGTTTTTT.

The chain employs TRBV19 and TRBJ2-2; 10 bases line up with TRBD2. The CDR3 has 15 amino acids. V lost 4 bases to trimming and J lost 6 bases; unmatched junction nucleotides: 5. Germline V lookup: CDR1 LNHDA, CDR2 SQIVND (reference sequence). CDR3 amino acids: CASSNPAGGPGELFF. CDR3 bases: TGTGCCAGTAGTAACCCAGCGGGAGGGCCCGGGGAGCTGTTTTTT.

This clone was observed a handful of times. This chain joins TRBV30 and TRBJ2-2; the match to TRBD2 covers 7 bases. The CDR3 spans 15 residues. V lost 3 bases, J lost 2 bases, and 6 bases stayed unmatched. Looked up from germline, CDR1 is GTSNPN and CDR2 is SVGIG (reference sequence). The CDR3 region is CAWRSGASNTGELFF. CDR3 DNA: TGTGCCTGGAGAAGCGGGGCGTCCAACACCGGGGAGCTGTTTTTT. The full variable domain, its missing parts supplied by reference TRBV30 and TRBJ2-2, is SQTIHQWPATLVQPVGSPLSLECTVEGTSNPNLYWYRQAAGRGLQLLFYSVGIGQISSEVPQNLSASRPQDRQFILSSKKLLLSDSGFYLCAWRSGASNTGELFFGEGSRLTVL.

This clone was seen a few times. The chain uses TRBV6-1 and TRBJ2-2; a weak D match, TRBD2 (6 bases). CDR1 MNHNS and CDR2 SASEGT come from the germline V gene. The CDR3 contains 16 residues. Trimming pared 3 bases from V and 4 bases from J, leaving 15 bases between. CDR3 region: CASSDKTSRFTGELFF. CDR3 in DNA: TGTGCCAGCAGTGATAAGACTAGTAGGTTCACCGGGGAGCTGTTTTTT.

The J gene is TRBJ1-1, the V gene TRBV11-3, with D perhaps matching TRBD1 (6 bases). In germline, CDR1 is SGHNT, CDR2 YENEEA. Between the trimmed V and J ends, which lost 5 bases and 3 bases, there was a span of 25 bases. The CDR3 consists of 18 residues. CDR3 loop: CASSARGRMGRRDTEAFF. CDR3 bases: TGTGCCAGCAGCGCTAGGGGGAGAATGGGACGGCGGGACACTGAAGCTTTCTTT.

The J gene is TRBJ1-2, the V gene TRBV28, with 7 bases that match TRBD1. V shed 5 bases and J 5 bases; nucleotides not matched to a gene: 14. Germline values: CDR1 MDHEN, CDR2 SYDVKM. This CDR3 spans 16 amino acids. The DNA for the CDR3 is TGTGCCAGCAGTCACACCACCGGGACAGCCTTTTATGGCTACACCTTC. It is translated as CASSHTTGTAFYGYTF.

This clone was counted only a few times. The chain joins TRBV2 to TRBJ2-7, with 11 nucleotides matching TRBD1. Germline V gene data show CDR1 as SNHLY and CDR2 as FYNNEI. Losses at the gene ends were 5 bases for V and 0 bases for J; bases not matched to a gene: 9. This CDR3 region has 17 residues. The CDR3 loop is CASSPLPGTGGSYEQYF. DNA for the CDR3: TGTGCCAGCAGTCCTCTTCCCGGGACAGGGGGCTCCTACGAGCAGTACTTC.

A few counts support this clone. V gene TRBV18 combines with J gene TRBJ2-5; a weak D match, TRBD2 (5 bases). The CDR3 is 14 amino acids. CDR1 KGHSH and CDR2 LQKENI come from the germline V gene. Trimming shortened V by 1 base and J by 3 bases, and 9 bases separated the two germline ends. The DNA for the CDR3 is TGTGCCAGCTCACCACGACGGGGAAAAGAGACCCAGTACTTC. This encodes CASSPRRGKETQYF.

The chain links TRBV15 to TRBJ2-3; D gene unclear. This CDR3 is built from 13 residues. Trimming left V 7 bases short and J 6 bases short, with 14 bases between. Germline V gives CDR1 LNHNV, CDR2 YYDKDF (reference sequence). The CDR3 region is CATNLSLLDTQYF. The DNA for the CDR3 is TGTGCCACCAACCTTAGCCTACTTGATACGCAGTATTTT. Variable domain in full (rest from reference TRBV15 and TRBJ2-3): DAMVIQNPRYQVTQFGKPVTLSCSQTLNHNVMYWYQQKSSQAPKLLFHYYDKDFNNEADTPDNFQSRRPNTSFCFLDIRSPGLGDTAMYLCATNLSLLDTQYFGPGTRLTVL.

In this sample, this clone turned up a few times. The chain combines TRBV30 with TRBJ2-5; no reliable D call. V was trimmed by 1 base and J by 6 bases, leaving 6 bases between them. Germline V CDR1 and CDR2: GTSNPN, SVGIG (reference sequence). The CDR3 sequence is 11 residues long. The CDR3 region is CAWSGGQTQYF. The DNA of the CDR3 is TGTGCCTGGAGTGGAGGCCAGACCCAGTACTTC.

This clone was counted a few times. In DNA, the CDR3 is TGTGCCAGCAGCGTAGCGGGGGGGGTTTACAATGAGCAGTTCTTC. The encoded protein is CASSVAGGVYNEQFF. This rearrangement joins TRBV9 to TRBJ2-1, with 8 nucleotides matching TRBD2. The CDR3 is 15 residues long. With 0 bases clipped from V and 4 bases from J, the junction kept 3 bases outside the gene matches. CDR1 is SGDLS, CDR2 YYNGEE, per germline.

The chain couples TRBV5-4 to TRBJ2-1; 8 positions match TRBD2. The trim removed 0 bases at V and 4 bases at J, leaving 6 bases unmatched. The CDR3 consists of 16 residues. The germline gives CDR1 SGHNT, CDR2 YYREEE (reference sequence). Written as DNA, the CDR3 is TGTGCCAGCAGCTTGGTGGCACTAGCGGATTACAATGAGCAGTTCTTC. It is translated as CASSLVALADYNEQFF.

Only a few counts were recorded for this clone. The CDR3 protein is CASRDTSLHEQYF. DNA for the CDR3: TGTGCCAGCAGAGATACTAGTCTCCACGAGCAGTACTTC. V and J are TRBV6-1 and TRBJ2-7; TRBD2 might be the D (5 bases). This CDR3 region has 13 residues. Germline CDR1 is MNHNS and CDR2 is SASEGT. Between the trimmed V and J ends, which lost 6 bases and 5 bases, there was a span of 14 bases.

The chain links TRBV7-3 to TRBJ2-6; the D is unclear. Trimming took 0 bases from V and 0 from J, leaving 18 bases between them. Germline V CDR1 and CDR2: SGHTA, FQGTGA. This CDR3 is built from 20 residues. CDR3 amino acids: CASSLTRPGHTDSGANVLTF. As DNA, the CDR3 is TGTGCCAGCAGCTTAACCCGACCAGGCCACACAGACTCTGGGGCCAACGTCCTGACTTTC.

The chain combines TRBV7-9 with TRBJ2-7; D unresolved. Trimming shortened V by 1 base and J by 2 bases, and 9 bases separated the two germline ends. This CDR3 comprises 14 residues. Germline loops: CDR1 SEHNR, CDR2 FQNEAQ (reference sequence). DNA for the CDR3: TGTGCCAGCAGCTTAGTGCGGATTCCCTACGAGCAGTACTTC. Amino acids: CASSLVRIPYEQYF.

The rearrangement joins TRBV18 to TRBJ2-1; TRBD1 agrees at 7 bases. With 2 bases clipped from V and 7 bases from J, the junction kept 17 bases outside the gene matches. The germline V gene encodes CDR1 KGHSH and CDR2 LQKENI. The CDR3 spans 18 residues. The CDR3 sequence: CASSPRPGQGGQGNEQFF. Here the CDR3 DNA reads TGTGCCAGCTCACCAAGGCCCGGACAAGGGGGCCAAGGAAATGAGCAGTTCTTC.

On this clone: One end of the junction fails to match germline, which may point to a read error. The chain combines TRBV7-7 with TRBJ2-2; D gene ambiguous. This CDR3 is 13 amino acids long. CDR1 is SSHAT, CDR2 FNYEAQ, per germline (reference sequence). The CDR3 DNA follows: TGTGCTAGCAGCTTAGTTCTGTCCGGGGAGCTGTTTTTT. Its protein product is CASSLVLSGELFF. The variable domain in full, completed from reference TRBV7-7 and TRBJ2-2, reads GAGVSQSPRYKVTKRGQDVTLRCDPISSHATLYWYQQALGQGPEFLTYFNYEAQPDKSGLPSDRFSAERPEGSISTLTIQRTEQRDSAMYRCASSLVLSGELFFGEGSRLTVL.

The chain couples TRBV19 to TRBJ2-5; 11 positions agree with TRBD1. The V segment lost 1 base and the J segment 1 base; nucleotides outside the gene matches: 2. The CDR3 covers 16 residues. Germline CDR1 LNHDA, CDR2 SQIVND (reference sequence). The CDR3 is CASSIAGTGGQETQYF. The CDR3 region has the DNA TGTGCCAGTAGTATAGCTGGGACAGGGGGCCAAGAGACCCAGTACTTC.

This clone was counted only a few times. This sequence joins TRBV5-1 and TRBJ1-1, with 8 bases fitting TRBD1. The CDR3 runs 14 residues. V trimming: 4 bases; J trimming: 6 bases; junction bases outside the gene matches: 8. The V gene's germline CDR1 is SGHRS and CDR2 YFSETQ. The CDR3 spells CASSDSTGDAEAFF. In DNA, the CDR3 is TGCGCCAGCAGCGATTCGACAGGGGACGCTGAAGCTTTCTTT.

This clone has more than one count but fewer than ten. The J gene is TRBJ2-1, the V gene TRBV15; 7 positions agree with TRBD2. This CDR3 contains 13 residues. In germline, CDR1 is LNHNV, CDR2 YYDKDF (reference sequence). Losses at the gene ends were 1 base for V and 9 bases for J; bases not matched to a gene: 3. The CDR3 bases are TGTGCCACCAGCAGAGGGACTAGATTTGAGCAGTTCTTC. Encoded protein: CATSRGTRFEQFF.